Listed below are T cell receptor beta chains from one sample, sequenced in a study of T cells in Graves' hyperthyroidism and ophthalmopathy. Each CDR3 protein gets one entry after TCRdb re-called the multiplex PCR reads with MiXCR. The data contain over 500,000 distinct CDR3 sequences, 15% to 20% of them singletons. Sequenced material: blood. These receptors were obtained from a woman aged 18-30 years with Graves' ophthalmopathy. The CDR3 runs from the conserved cysteine through the conserved F or W. Each record gives: J gene, D gene, clone size, V gene, CDR3 DNA, CDR3 protein. D genes are given only for firm matches. Clone size is not always given. Where it is, it says once, few, many or a class for expanded clones.

TRBJ2-7	TRBD1	-	TRBV6-1	TGTGCCAGCAGTGAAGCGGGACAGGGGGCTAAAGTCTACGAGCAGTACTTC	CASSEAGQGAKVYEQYF
TRBJ2-7	-	few	TRBV28	TGTGCCAGCAGTCTCAGGATAAACTACGAGCAGTACTTC	CASSLRINYEQYF
TRBJ2-7	-	many	TRBV12-3/TRBV12-4	TGTGCCAGCAGTACAGGGTTCCACTACGAGCAGTACTTC	CASSTGFHYEQYF
TRBJ2-1	-	many	TRBV7-9	TGTGCCAGCCTCCCCAGGCTCGGGAATGAGCAGTTCTTC	CASLPRLGNEQFF
TRBJ2-2	-	many	TRBV7-8	TGTGCCAGCAGCCTGAACACTGGGACGGACGCTTCGAACACCGGGGAGCTGTTTTTT	CASSLNTGTDASNTGELFF
TRBJ2-1	TRBD1	-	TRBV7-8	TGTGCCAGCAGCTTATCCGGGACAGGATACAATGAGCAGTTCTTC	CASSLSGTGYNEQFF
TRBJ1-4	-	-	TRBV5-1	TGCGCCAGCAGCCCGTTTCCTCCAACAATCGCAGGGGAAAAACTGTTTTTT	CASSPFPPTIAGEKLFF
TRBJ1-4	TRBD1	-	TRBV20-1	TGCAGTGCGGAGATACAGGGGGCAGATGAAAAACTGTTTTTT	CSAEIQGADEKLFF
TRBJ2-5	-	many	TRBV10-3	TGTGCCATCAGTGAAGGGGGCGGGGGGACCCAAGGAGAGACCCAGTACTTC	CAISEGGGGTQGETQYF
TRBJ2-3	-	-	TRBV29-1	TGCAGCGTTGATGGGGTACAGGCGCGCACAGATACGCAGTATTTT	CSVDGVQARTDTQYF
TRBJ1-6	TRBD1	-	TRBV6-2/TRBV6-3	TGTGCCAGCAGTTATGGACAGGTCCGAAATTCACCCCTCCACTTT	CASSYGQVRNSPLHF
TRBJ1-1	-	many	TRBV7-9	TGTGCCAGCAGCCCGGACTTGCCCACTGAAGCTTTCTTT	CASSPDLPTEAFF